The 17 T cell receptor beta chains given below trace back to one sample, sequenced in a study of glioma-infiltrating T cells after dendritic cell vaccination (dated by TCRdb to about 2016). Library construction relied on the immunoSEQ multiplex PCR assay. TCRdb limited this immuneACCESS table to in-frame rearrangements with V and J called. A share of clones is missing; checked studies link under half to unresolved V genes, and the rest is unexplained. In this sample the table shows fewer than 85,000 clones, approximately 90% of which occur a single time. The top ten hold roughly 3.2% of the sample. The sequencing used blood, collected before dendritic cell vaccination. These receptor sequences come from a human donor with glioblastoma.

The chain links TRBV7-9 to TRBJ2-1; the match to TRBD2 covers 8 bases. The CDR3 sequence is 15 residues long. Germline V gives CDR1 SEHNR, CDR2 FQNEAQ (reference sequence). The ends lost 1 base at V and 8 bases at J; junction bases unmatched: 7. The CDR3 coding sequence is TGTGCCAGCAGCTTAGTGGGCGGGGGGAAGGATGAGCAGTTCTTC. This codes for CASSLVGGGKDEQFF.

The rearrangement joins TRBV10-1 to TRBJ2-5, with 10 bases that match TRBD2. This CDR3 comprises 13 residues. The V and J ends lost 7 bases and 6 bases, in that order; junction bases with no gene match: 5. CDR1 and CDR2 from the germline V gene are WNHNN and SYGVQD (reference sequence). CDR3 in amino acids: CASMDSGGKTQYF. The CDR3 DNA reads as TGCGCCAGCATGGATAGCGGGGGGAAGACCCAGTACTTC.

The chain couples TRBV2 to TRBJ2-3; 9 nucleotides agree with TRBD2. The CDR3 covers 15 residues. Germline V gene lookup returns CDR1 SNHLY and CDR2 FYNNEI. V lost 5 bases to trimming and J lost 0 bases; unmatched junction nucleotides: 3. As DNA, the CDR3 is TGTGCCAGCAGTAGACTAGCGGCTAGCACAGATACGCAGTATTTT. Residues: CASSRLAASTDTQYF.

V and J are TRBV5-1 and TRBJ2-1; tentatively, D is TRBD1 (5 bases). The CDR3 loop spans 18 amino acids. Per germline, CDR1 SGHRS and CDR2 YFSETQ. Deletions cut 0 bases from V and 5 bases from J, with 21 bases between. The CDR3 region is CASSLVQGRIPFNNEQFF. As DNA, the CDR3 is TGCGCCAGCAGCTTGGTTCAGGGTCGTATCCCCTTTAACAATGAGCAGTTCTTC.

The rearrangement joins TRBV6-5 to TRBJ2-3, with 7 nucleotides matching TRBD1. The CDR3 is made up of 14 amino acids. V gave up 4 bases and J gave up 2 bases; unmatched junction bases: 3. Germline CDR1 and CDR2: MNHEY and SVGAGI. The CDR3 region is CASSFTGVTDTQYF. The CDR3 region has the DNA TGTGCCAGCAGTTTCACAGGGGTCACAGATACGCAGTATTTT.

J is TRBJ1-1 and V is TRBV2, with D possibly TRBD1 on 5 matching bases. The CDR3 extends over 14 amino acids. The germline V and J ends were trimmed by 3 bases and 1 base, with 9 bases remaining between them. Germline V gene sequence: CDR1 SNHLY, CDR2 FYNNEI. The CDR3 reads CASSETVPNTEAFF. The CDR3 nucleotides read TGTGCCAGCAGTGAGACAGTCCCGAACACTGAAGCTTTCTTT.

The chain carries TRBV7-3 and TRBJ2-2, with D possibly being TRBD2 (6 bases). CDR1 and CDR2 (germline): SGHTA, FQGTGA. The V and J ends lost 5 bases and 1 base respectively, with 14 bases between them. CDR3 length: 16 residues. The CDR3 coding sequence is TGTGCCAGCAGCCGAACCGGGACTTGGAACACCGGGGAGCTGTTTTTT. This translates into CASSRTGTWNTGELFF.

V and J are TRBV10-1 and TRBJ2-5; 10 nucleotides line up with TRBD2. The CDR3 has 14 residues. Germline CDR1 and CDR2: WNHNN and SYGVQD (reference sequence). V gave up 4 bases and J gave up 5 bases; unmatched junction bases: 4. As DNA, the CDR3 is TGCGCCAGCAGTGGACTAGCGGGTGCCGAGACCCAGTACTTC. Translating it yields CASSGLAGAETQYF.

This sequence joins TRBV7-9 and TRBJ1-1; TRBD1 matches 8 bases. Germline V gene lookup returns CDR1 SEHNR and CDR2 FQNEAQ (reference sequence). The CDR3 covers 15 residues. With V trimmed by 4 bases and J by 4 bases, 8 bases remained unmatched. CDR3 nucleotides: TGTGCCAGCAGCTCGAGGACAGGGCGAGGCACTGAAGCTTTCTTT. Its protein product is CASSSRTGRGTEAFF.

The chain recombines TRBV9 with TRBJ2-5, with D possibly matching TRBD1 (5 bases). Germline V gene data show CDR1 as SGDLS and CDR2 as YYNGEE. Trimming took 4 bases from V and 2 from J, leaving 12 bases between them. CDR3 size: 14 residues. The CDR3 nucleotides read TGTGCCAGCAGCCTGGGGCTCCTGCAAGAGACCCAGTACTTC. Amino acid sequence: CASSLGLLQETQYF.

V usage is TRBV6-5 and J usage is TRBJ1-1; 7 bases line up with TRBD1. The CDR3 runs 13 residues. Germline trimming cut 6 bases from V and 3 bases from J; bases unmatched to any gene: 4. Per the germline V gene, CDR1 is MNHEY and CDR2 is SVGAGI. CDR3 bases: TGTGCCAGCAGATCCACAGGGGACACTGAAGCTTTCTTT. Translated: CASRSTGDTEAFF.

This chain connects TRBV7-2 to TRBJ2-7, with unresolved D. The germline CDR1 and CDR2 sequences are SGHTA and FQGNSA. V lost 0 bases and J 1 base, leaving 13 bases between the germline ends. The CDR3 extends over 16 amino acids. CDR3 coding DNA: TGTGCCAGCAGCTTAGCACCGGCAGGTTGGTCCTACGAGCAGTACTTC. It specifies CASSLAPAGWSYEQYF.

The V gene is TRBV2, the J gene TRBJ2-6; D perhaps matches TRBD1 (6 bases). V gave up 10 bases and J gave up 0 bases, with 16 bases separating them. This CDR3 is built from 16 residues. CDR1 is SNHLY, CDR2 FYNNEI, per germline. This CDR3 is CAKRRGDLSGANVLTF. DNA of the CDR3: TGTGCCAAACGCAGGGGTGATCTCTCTGGGGCCAACGTCCTGACTTTC.

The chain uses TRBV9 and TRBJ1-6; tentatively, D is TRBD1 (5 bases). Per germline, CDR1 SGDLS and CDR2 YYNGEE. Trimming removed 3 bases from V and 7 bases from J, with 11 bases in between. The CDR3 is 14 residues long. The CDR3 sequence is CASSASRQNSPLHF. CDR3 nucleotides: TGTGCCAGCAGCGCCAGCCGACAGAATTCACCCCTCCACTTT.

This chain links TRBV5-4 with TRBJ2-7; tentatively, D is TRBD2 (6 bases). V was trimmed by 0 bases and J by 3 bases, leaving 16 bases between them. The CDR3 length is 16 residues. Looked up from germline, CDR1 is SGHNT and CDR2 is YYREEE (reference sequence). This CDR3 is CASSLGGTATFYEQYF. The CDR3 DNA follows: TGTGCCAGCAGCTTGGGGGGGACTGCTACTTTCTACGAGCAGTACTTC.

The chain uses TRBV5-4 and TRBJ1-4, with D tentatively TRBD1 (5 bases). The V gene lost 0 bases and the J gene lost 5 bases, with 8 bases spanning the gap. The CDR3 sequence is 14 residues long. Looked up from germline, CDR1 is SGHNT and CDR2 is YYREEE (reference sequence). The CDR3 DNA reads TGTGCCAGCAGCTTGGGCAGGGCAAATGAAAAACTGTTTTTT. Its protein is CASSLGRANEKLFF.

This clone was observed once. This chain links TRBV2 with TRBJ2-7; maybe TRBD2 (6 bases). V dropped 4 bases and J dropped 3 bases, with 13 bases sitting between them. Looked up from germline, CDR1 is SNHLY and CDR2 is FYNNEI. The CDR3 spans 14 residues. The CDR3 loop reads CASSGGTEGYEQYF. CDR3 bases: TGTGCCAGCAGTGGGGGGACGGAGGGCTACGAGCAGTACTTC.